Listed here are 16 T cell receptor beta chains from one sample, sequenced in a study of cytomegalovirus exposure and HLA in healthy donors. Sequenced by immunoSEQ multiplex PCR; TCRdb stores in-frame clones only, minus some. Found here are roughly 300,000 clones, roughly nine tenths of them singletons; the top ten hold about 1%. Source material: PBMCs. The receptor source for this set is a woman aged 25 to 45 in good health and CMV-seropositive.

The CDR3 DNA follows: TGTGCCAGCAGCTTAAGCGCGGGTCACACAGGAGATACGCAGTATTTT. This gives the protein CASSLSAGHTGDTQYF. The V call is TRBV7-2, the J call TRBJ2-3, with D perhaps given as TRBD1 or TRBD2 (5 bases each). The V gene lost 2 bases and the J gene lost 5 bases, with 17 bases spanning the gap. CDR3 length: 16 residues. From germline, CDR1 is SGHTA and CDR2 FQGNSA.

A few counts support this clone. The chain links TRBV7-8 to TRBJ2-1, with D possibly being TRBD1 (5 bases). The CDR3 covers 13 residues. Germline CDR1 reads SGHVS; CDR2 reads FQNEAQ. V lost 5 bases and J 5 bases, leaving 10 bases between the germline ends. Here the CDR3 reads CASSPGQNNEQFF. CDR3 in DNA: TGTGCCAGCAGCCCAGGACAAAACAATGAGCAGTTCTTC.

V is TRBV6-6 and J is TRBJ1-4; 7 bases are a match to TRBD1. Germline CDR1 and CDR2: MNHNY and SVGAGI (reference sequence). The length of the CDR3 is 13 residues. Trimming took 4 bases from V and 5 from J; bases not matched to a gene: 1. The CDR3 bases are TGTGCCAGCAGTTCGACAGGGAATGAAAAACTGTTTTTT. Its translation is CASSSTGNEKLFF.

This clone has a single count. This chain links TRBV5-1 with TRBJ2-3; 11 bases are shared with TRBD1. Germline assignment: CDR1 SGHRS and CDR2 YFSETQ. The CDR3 runs 16 residues. J was trimmed by 4 bases and V by 2 bases; bases with no gene match: 6. The CDR3 region is CASSLGQGARADTQYF. CDR3 sequence (DNA): TGCGCCAGCAGCTTAGGACAGGGGGCGCGTGCAGATACGCAGTATTTT. Full variable domain (remainder filled in from reference TRBV5-1 and TRBJ2-3): KAGVTQTPRYLIKTRGQQVTLSCSPISGHRSVSWYQQTPGQGLQFLFEYFSETQRNKGNFPGRFSGRQFSNSRSEMNVSTLELGDSALYLCASSLGQGARADTQYFGPGTRLTVL.

This sequence joins TRBV10-3 and TRBJ1-1, with a weak D call TRBD1 (5 bases). Trimming stripped 0 bases from V and 4 bases from J, with 12 bases between. The CDR3 loop spans 15 amino acids. Germline loops: CDR1 ENHRY, CDR2 SYGVKD. CDR3 DNA sequence: TGTGCCATCAGTGAGTCGTGGGACGGCCTCACTGAAGCTTTCTTT. It encodes CAISESWDGLTEAFF.

The CDR3 DNA follows: TGTGCCAGCAGCCAGTTAGCTGGCAGGGAGACCCAGTACTTC. Translating gives CASSQLAGRETQYF. The gene calls are TRBV14 and TRBJ2-5; D is ambiguous. The CDR3 runs 14 residues. V was pared by 3 bases and J by 5 bases, with 13 bases between. Germline V gene lookup returns CDR1 SGHDN and CDR2 FVKESK.

This clone was picked up one time. The chain couples TRBV5-1 to TRBJ1-1, with TRBD1 identical over 8 bases. The CDR3 covers 13 residues. Germline-derived CDR1 and CDR2 are SGHRS and YFSETQ. The ends lost 5 bases at V and 5 bases at J; junction bases unmatched: 5. CDR3 sequence (DNA): TGCGCCAGCAGTTCGACAGGGGAAACTGAAGCTTTCTTT. Translated: CASSSTGETEAFF.

The chain links TRBV9 to TRBJ2-1, with a tentative D call TRBD1 (6 bases). Germline V CDR1 and CDR2: SGDLS, YYNGEE. The V end was cut by 5 bases, the J end by 6 bases, with 21 bases between. The CDR3 consists of 16 residues. DNA of the CDR3: TGTGCCAGCAGTGACCGAGCGGACAGCAAAATCAATGAGCAGTTCTTC. Its translation: CASSDRADSKINEQFF.

This clone was counted only a few times. This sequence joins TRBV6-5 and TRBJ2-7; D call uncertain. Trimming took off 0 bases at V and 2 bases at J, with 8 bases between the two ends. CDR3 length: 14 amino acids. Germline CDR1 is MNHEY and CDR2 is SVGAGI. CDR3 sequence reads: CASSYSGSAYEQYF. Written as DNA, the CDR3 is TGTGCCAGCAGTTACTCAGGATCTGCCTACGAGCAGTACTTC.

The DNA for the CDR3 is TGTGCCAGCGGAGGGGCCTTTCGGGGGGTTGAGCAGTTCTTC. It codes for CASGGAFRGVEQFF. The chain recombines TRBV6-5 with TRBJ2-1, with 7 nucleotides matching TRBD2. J was trimmed by 9 bases and V by 8 bases; bases with no gene match: 13. The CDR3 totals 14 residues. Per germline, CDR1 MNHEY and CDR2 SVGAGI.

This chain joins TRBV7-8 and TRBJ2-7; 8 nucleotides match TRBD1. The CDR3 has 16 residues. Trimming took 4 bases from V and 0 from J; bases not matched to a gene: 8. Per germline, CDR1 SGHVS and CDR2 FQNEAQ. CDR3 protein: CASSSNRDRPSYEQYF. The CDR3 region has the DNA TGTGCCAGCAGCTCTAACCGGGACAGGCCCTCCTACGAGCAGTACTTC.

The chain uses TRBV6-5 and TRBJ1-1; 7 nucleotides align to TRBD1. With V trimmed by 10 bases and J by 1 base, 12 bases remained unmatched. The CDR3 sequence is 15 residues long. Germline V CDR1 and CDR2: MNHEY, SVGAGI. Here the CDR3 reads CAIIPGGVPNTEAFF. CDR3 DNA: TGTGCCATTATCCCAGGGGGGGTGCCGAACACTGAAGCTTTCTTT.

The genes are TRBV20-1 and TRBJ2-7; weak D call: TRBD2 (6 bases). V lost 5 bases and J 7 bases, leaving 9 bases between the germline ends. The germline gives CDR1 DFQATT, CDR2 SNEGSKA (reference sequence). The CDR3 is 10 residues long. CDR3 sequence (DNA): TGCAGTGCTGGCGGGGTAGAGCAGTACTTC. This sequence encodes CSAGGVEQYF.

V usage is TRBV5-1 and J usage is TRBJ2-1; D remains ambiguous. The CDR3 loop spans 14 amino acids. Deletions cut 5 bases from V and 6 bases from J, with 15 bases between. In germline, CDR1 is SGHRS, CDR2 YFSETQ. The CDR3: CASSFELQTNEQFF. The CDR3 DNA is TGCGCCAGCAGTTTCGAGCTACAGACCAATGAGCAGTTCTTC.

This clone was seen a handful of times. J is TRBJ2-2 and V is TRBV5-1, with 7 bases fitting TRBD2. Germline loops: CDR1 SGHRS, CDR2 YFSETQ. The length of the CDR3 is 14 residues. V lost 5 bases, J lost 4 bases, and 5 bases stayed unmatched. The CDR3 reads CASRGGSSTGELFF. The CDR3 DNA follows: TGCGCCAGCAGGGGCGGGAGTAGCACCGGGGAGCTGTTTTTT.

This chain joins TRBV6-1 and TRBJ2-7; a possible D gene is TRBD1 (5 bases). The length of the CDR3 is 14 residues. Germline assignment: CDR1 MNHNS and CDR2 SASEGT. Trimming took 4 bases from V and 0 from J, leaving 10 bases between them. The CDR3 is CASSVSGISYEQYF. In DNA, the CDR3 is TGTGCCAGCAGTGTCTCAGGGATCTCCTACGAGCAGTACTTC.